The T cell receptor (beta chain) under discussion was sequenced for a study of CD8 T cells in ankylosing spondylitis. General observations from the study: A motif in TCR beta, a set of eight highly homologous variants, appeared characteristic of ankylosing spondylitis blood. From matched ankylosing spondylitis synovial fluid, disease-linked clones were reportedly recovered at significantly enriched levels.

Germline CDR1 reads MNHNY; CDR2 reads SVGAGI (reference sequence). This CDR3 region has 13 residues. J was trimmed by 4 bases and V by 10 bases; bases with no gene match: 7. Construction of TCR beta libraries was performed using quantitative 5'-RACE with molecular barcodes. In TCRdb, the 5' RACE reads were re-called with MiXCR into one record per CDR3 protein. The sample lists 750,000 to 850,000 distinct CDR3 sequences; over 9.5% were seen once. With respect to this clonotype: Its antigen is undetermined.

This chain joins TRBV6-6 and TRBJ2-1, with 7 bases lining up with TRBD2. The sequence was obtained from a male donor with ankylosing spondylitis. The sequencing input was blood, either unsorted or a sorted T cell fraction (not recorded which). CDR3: CATGLDDYNEQFF. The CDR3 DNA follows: TGTGCCACCGGACTAGACGATTACAATGAGCAGTTCTTC.